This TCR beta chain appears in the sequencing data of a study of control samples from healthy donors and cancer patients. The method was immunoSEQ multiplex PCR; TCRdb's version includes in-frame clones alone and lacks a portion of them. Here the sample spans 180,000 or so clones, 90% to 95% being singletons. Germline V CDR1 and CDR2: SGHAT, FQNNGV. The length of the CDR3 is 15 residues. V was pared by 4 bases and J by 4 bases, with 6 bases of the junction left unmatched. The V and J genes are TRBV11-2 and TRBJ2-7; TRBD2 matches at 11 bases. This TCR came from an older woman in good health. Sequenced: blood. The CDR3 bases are TGTGCCAGCAGCTACTTAGCGGGGGGGCCTTACGAGCAGTACTTC. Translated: CASSYLAGGPYEQYF.